Below, 10 T cell receptor beta chains from the same sample are listed, as sequenced in a study of beta chain features in type 1 diabetes. Reverse transcribing all isolated RNA meant expressed TCRB transcripts were sequenced. Sequenced by immunoSEQ multiplex PCR; TCRdb stores in-frame clones only, minus some. The sample lists a few hundred thousand clones; about 14% were seen once. These receptors are not linked to any known antigen. General observations from the study: Shorter TCRB CDR3s, moderately but significantly so, were found in Type 1 diabetes patients in all four CD4+ subsets.

The sequenced material came from naive CD4+ T cells from blood. These receptors all stem from a man under 40 with type 1 diabetes.

In its sample, this clone was seen a few times. The chain recombines TRBV2 with TRBJ2-7, with 8 bases that match TRBD1. V lost 11 bases, J lost 3 bases, and 6 bases stayed unmatched. This CDR3 contains 12 residues. Germline-derived CDR1 and CDR2 are SNHLY and FYNNEI. CDR3 protein: CAGRTGGYEQYF. DNA of the CDR3: TGTGCCGGCCGAACAGGGGGCTACGAGCAGTACTTC.

This clone occurred a few times. The genes are TRBV10-3 and TRBJ2-5, with 12 nucleotides matching TRBD2. CDR3 length: 15 amino acids. The V and J ends lost 10 bases and 4 bases, in that order; junction bases with no gene match: 10. Per the germline V gene, CDR1 is ENHRY and CDR2 is SYGVKD. The CDR3 is CASRPGLAGPETQYF. In DNA, the CDR3 is TGTGCCAGCAGGCCGGGACTAGCGGGTCCAGAGACCCAGTACTTC.

This clone was picked up a small number of times. The chain employs TRBV5-1 and TRBJ2-2; D might be TRBD1 (6 bases). This CDR3 spans 15 amino acids. Germline assignment: CDR1 SGHRS and CDR2 YFSETQ. V was clipped by 3 bases and J by 2 bases, with 11 bases between them. CDR3 nucleotides: TGCGCCAGCAGCTGGGGGCAGGGCAACACCGGGGAGCTGTTTTTT. Protein sequence: CASSWGQGNTGELFF.

CDR3 DNA: TGTGCCAGCTCAACAGGGGACACTGAAGCTTTCTTT. Residues: CASSTGDTEAFF. V usage is TRBV18 and J usage is TRBJ1-1; 7 nucleotides align to TRBD1. Germline CDR1 is KGHSH and CDR2 is LQKENI. Trimming removed 5 bases from V and 3 bases from J; junction bases left unmatched: 0. The CDR3 runs 12 residues. The variable domain in full, with the rest retrieved from reference TRBV18 and TRBJ1-1, is NAGVMQNPRHLVRRRGQEARLRCSPMKGHSHVYWYRQLPEEGLKFMVYLQKENIIDESGMPKERFSAEFPKEGPSILRIQQVVRGDSAAYFCASSTGDTEAFFGQGTRLTVV.

This clone has a handful of counts. The V and J genes are TRBV9 and TRBJ1-1; tentative D call: TRBD1 (5 bases). Trimming took 4 bases from V and 1 from J, leaving 8 bases between them. Germline V gene sequence: CDR1 SGDLS, CDR2 YYNGEE. The CDR3 has 13 amino acids. CDR3 nucleotides: TGTGCCAGCAGCCCTACAGGGAACACTGAAGCTTTCTTT. Amino acid sequence: CASSPTGNTEAFF.

The chain joins TRBV2 to TRBJ2-7; 12 bases map to TRBD2. Trimming at V came to 7 bases and at J to 5 bases, leaving 9 bases not matched to a gene. Germline V gene lookup returns CDR1 SNHLY and CDR2 FYNNEI. The CDR3 has 15 residues. CDR3 in amino acids: CASTALTSGSDEQYF. CDR3 bases: TGTGCCAGCACCGCCCTGACTAGCGGGAGCGACGAGCAGTACTTC.

CDR3 sequence (DNA): TGTGCCAGCAGCTTATCGGGACTAGCGGGCACCGGGGAGCTGTTTTTT. Translating it yields CASSLSGLAGTGELFF. This rearrangement joins TRBV7-9 to TRBJ2-2; 12 bases match TRBD2. J gave up 4 bases and V 2 bases, and 2 bases lay outside the gene matches. CDR3 length equals 16 residues. CDR1 is SEHNR, CDR2 FQNEAQ, per germline (reference sequence).

This clone occurred a few times. The chain recombines TRBV19 with TRBJ1-1; D is possibly TRBD1 (5 bases). This CDR3 contains 13 residues. Trimming left V 3 bases short and J 5 bases short, with 10 bases between. Germline V gene lookup returns CDR1 LNHDA and CDR2 SQIVND (reference sequence). The CDR3 protein is CASSMTQETEAFF. CDR3 bases: TGTGCCAGTAGTATGACACAGGAAACTGAAGCTTTCTTT.

This chain uses TRBV7-9 with TRBJ2-3; possibly TRBD2 for D (6 bases). This CDR3 comprises 16 residues. Trimming removed 1 base from V and 0 bases from J, with 11 bases in between. Germline-derived CDR1 and CDR2 are SEHNR and FQNEAQ (reference sequence). In nucleotides, the CDR3 is TGTGCCAGCAGCTTAGGCGGAGGGAGGAGCACAGATACGCAGTATTTT. This codes for CASSLGGGRSTDTQYF.

The chain uses TRBV5-4 and TRBJ1-1; 7 bases line up with TRBD1. Germline V gene data show CDR1 as SGHNT and CDR2 as YYREEE (reference sequence). This CDR3 contains 15 residues. V lost 4 bases to trimming and J lost 0 bases; unmatched junction nucleotides: 6. Here the CDR3 reads CASSPRGGMNTEAFF. Here the CDR3 DNA reads TGTGCCAGCAGCCCTCGAGGGGGCATGAACACTGAAGCTTTCTTT.